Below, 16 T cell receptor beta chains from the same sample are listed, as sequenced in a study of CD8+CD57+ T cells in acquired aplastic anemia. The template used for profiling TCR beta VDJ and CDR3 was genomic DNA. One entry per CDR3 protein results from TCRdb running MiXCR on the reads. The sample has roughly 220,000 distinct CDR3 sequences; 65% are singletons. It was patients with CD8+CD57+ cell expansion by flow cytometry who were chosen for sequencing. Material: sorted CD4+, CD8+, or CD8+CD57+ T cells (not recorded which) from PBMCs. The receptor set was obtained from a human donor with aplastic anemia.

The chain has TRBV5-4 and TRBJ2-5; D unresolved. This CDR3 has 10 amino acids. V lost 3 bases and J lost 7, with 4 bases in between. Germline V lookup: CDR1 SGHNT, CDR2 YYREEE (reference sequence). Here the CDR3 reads CASSSGTQYF. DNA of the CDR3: TGTGCCAGCAGCTCCGGGACCCAGTACTTC.

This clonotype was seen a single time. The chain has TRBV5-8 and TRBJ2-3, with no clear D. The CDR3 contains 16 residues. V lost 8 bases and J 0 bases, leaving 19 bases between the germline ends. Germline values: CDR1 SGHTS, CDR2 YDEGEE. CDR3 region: CAREYPPALSTDTQYF. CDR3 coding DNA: TGTGCCAGGGAATACCCCCCAGCTCTTAGCACAGATACGCAGTATTTT.

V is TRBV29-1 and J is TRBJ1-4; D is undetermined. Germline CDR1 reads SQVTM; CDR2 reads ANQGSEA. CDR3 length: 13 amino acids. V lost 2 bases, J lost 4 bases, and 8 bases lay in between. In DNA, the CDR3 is TGCAGCGTTGAATCCAGCTATAATGAAAAACTGTTTTTT. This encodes CSVESSYNEKLFF.

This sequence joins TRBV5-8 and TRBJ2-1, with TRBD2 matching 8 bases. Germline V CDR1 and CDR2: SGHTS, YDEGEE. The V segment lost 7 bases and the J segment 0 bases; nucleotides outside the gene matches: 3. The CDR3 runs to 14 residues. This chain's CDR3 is CASQRGSSYNEQFF. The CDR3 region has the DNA TGTGCCAGCCAGCGGGGGAGCTCCTACAATGAGCAGTTCTTC.

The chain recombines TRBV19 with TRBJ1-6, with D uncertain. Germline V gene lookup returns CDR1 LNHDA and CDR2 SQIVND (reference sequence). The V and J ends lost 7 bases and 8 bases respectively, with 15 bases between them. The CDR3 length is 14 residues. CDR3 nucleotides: TGTGCCAGTACCGATGGGTACAGCTATTCACCCCTCCACTTT. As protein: CASTDGYSYSPLHF.

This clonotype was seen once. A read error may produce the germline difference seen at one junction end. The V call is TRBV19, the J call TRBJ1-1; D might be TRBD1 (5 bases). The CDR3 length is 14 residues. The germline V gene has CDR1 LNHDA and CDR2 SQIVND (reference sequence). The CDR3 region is CAGSFSVGGTEAFF. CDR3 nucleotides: TGTGCCGGTAGTTTCTCCGTGGGGGGAACTGAAGCTTTCTTT. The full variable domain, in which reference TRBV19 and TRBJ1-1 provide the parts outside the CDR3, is DGGITQSPKYLFRKEGQNVTLSCEQNLNHDAMYWYRQDPGQGLRLIYYSQIVNDFQKGDIAEGYSVSREKKESFPLTVTSAQKNPTAFYLCAGSFSVGGTEAFFGQGTRLTVV.

The CDR3 DNA sequence: TGTGCCAGCAGCTTGGGAAGCGGGGGGTACAATGAGCAGTTCTTC. Amino acids: CASSLGSGGYNEQFF. This sequence joins TRBV7-9 and TRBJ2-1; 9 bases are shared with TRBD2. The CDR3 is 15 amino acids. CDR1 and CDR2 (germline): SEHNR, FQNEAQ (reference sequence). Trimming removed 3 bases from V and 4 bases from J; junction bases left unmatched: 4.

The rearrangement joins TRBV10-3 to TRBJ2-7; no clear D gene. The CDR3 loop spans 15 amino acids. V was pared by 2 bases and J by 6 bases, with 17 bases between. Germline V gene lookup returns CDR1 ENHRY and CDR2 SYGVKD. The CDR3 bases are TGTGCCATCAGTGAGCCCGGGTCCCCCCTGGGCGAGCAGTACTTC. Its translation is CAISEPGSPLGEQYF.

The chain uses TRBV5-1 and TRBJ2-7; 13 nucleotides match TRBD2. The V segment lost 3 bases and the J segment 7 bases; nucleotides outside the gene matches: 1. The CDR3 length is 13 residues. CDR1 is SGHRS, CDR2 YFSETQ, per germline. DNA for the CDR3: TGCGCCAGCAGCTGGGGACTAGCGGGAGAGCAGTACTTC. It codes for CASSWGLAGEQYF.

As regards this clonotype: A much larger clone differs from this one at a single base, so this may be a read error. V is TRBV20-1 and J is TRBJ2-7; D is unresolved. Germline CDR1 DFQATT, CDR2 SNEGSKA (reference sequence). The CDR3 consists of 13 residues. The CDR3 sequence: CGADDASSYEQYF. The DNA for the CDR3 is TGCGGTGCCGATGACGCGAGCTCCTACGAGCAGTACTTC.

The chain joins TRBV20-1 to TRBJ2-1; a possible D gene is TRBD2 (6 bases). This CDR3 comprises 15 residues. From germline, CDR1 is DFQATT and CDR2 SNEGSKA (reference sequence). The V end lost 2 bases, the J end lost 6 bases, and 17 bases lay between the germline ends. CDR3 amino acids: CSARLPGRSRNEQFF. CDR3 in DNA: TGCAGTGCTAGATTGCCCGGGAGATCTCGCAATGAGCAGTTCTTC.

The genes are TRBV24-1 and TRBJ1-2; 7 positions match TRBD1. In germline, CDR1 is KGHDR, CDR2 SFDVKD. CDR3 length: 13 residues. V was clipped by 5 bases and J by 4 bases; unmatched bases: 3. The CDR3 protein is CATSAGTVYGYTF. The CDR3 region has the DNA TGTGCCACCAGTGCAGGGACAGTCTATGGCTACACCTTC.

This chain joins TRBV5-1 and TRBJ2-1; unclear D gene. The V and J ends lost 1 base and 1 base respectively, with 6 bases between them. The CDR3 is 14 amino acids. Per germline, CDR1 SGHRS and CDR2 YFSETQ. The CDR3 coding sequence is TGCGCCAGCAGCTTGCCCTTTTCCTACAATGAGCAGTTCTTC. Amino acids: CASSLPFSYNEQFF.

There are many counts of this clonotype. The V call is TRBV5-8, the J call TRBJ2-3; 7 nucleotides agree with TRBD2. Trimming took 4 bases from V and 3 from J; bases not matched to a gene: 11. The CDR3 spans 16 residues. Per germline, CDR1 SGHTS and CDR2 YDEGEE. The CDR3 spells CASSLLTGGRTDTQYF. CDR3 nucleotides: TGTGCCAGCAGCCTATTGACGGGGGGTAGAACAGATACGCAGTATTTT.

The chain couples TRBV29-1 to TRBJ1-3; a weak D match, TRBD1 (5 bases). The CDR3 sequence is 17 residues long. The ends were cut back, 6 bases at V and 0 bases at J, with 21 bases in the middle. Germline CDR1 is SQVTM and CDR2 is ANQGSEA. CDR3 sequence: CSVVTPGGGGSGNTIYF. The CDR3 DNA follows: TGCAGCGTCGTGACCCCAGGCGGGGGTGGCTCTGGAAACACCATATATTTT.

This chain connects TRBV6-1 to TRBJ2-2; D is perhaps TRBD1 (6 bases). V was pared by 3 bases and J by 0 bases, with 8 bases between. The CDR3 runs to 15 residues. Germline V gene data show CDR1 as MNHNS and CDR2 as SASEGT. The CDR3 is CASSEAGANTGELFF. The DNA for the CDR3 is TGTGCCAGCAGTGAGGCAGGGGCGAACACCGGGGAGCTGTTTTTT.